This entry describes one T cell receptor (beta chain). The antigen is undetermined. The test was conducted at deep level. Assay: immunoSEQ multiplex PCR; the TCRdb copy retains only in-frame clones and omits some. The sample lists roughly 500,000 clones; less than 96% were seen once. This record belongs to a study of shared clonotypes between healthy human individuals. The CDR3 length is 14 residues. CDR1 and CDR2 (germline): SNHLY, FYNNEI. Trimming cost V 0 bases and J 5 bases; bases outside gene matches: 3. General study points: The study's rarefaction showed incomplete sorted-subset sequencing despite large depth.

This clonotype was obtained from a woman in her twenties or thirties in good health. The chain combines TRBV2 with TRBJ2-7; TRBD1 agrees at 8 bases. Sequencing was done on a sample of naive CD4+ T cells sorted from blood. Documented subset: CD45RA+ positively selected. This CDR3 is CASSEATGDNEQYF. In nucleotides, the CDR3 is TGTGCCAGCAGTGAAGCGACAGGGGATAACGAGCAGTACTTC.